This T cell receptor beta chain was sequenced in a study of cytomegalovirus exposure and HLA in healthy donors. To note about this clone: The antigen is unknown.

Study-level findings and limits: A link between a missense DCLRE1C variant and TCR beta V- and J-gene trimming emerged from a later analysis.

J lost 10 bases, V lost 1 base, and 16 bases had no gene match. CDR3 size: 17 residues. Germline CDR1 and CDR2: SGDLS and YYNGEE. Vbeta (60) and Jbeta (13) primers were used in the PCR. The method was immunoSEQ multiplex PCR; TCRdb's version includes in-frame clones alone and lacks a portion of them. The table shows 150,000 to 160,000 clones, with roughly 84% occurring only once. The chain couples TRBV9 to TRBJ2-1; the match to TRBD1 covers 8 bases. The sequence came from a woman between 18 and 30 years old in good health and CMV-seronegative. The sample taken for sequencing was PBMCs. CDR3 DNA sequence: TGTGCCAGCAGCGTAACGACCCGAACTGCAGGGGGCGGCGAGCAGTTCTTC. The encoded protein is CASSVTTRTAGGGEQFF.